The rows below give T cell receptor beta chains drawn from one sample of a study of patients and donors after allogeneic stem cell transplantation. TCRdb re-called the RT-PCR reads with MiXCR, one entry per CDR3 protein. The table lists about 24,000 distinct CDR3 sequences, 25% to 30% of them singletons. What was sequenced was blood, either unsorted or a sorted T cell fraction (not recorded which). Receptors originate from a human donor who was either an allogeneic HSCT recipient or a stem cell or donor lymphocyte infusion donor (not recorded which). It is not recorded whose cells these are; they may come from a transplant donor. CDR3s include the opening cysteine and the closing phenylalanine or tryptophan. A D gene is named only where the DNA matches it firmly. For some rows the clone size is stated as once, few or many, or as a class when expanded; others skip it.

J | D | V | size | CDR3 | DNA
TRBJ1-1 | NA | TRBV7-8 | once | CASSPRTANTEAFF | TGTGCCAGCAGCCCCAGGACGGCGAACACTGAAGCTTTCTTT
TRBJ1-2 | TRBD1 | TRBV20-1 | NA | CSARGRQGAGGYTF | TGCAGTGCTAGGGGAAGACAGGGGGCAGGTGGCTACACCTTC
TRBJ2-5 | NA | TRBV11-2 | NA | CASSLSGWERETQYF | TGTGCCAGCAGCTTAAGCGGGTGGGAACGAGAGACCCAGTACTTC
TRBJ1-3 | TRBD1 | TRBV20-1 | NA | CSAKQGNPGNTIYF | TGCAGTGCTAAACAGGGGAACCCTGGAAACACCATATATTTT
TRBJ1-2 | NA | TRBV6-2/TRBV6-3 | few | CASSYGSRYGYTF | TGTGCCAGCAGTTATGGCAGTCGCTATGGCTACACCTTC
TRBJ2-6 | NA | TRBV6-2/TRBV6-3 | few | CASTGANVLTF | TGTGCCAGCACTGGGGCCAACGTCCTGACTTTC
TRBJ2-2 | TRBD2 | TRBV7-6 | NA | CASSPGTSGGTNTGELFF | TGTGCCAGCAGCCCAGGGACTAGCGGGGGGACGAACACCGGGGAGCTGTTTTTT
TRBJ1-1 | NA | TRBV4-2 | many | CASSQVGYTEAFF | TGTGCCAGCAGCCAAGTAGGGTACACTGAAGCTTTCTTT
TRBJ1-4 | NA | TRBV20-1 | NA | CSATGPGPRRATNEKLFF | TGCAGTGCTACTGGACCGGGCCCCCGAAGAGCAACTAATGAAAAACTGTTTTTT
TRBJ2-3 | TRBD1 | TRBV29-1 | NA | CSAGTGVSSTDTQYF | TGCAGCGCTGGGACAGGGGTCTCTAGCACAGATACGCAGTATTTT
TRBJ1-6 | NA | TRBV12-3/TRBV12-4 | few | CASSRTHESPLHF | TGTGCCAGCAGCAGGACCCATGAATCACCCCTCCACTTT
TRBJ1-1 | NA | TRBV12-3/TRBV12-4 | NA | CASSFSQHTEAFF | TGTGCCAGCAGTTTTTCCCAGCACACTGAAGCTTTCTTT
TRBJ1-1 | TRBD1 | TRBV6-5 | few | CASRTTGTARHSAFF | TGTGCCAGCAGAACAACCGGGACAGCAAGGCACTCAGCTTTCTTT
TRBJ2-1 | NA | TRBV19 | once | CASSTSTGRLYNEQFF | TGTGCCAGTAGTACCTCAACGGGACGGCTCTACAATGAGCAGTTCTTC
TRBJ1-4 | TRBD1 | TRBV12-3/TRBV12-4 | NA | CASSGQVNEKLFF | TGTGCCAGCAGTGGACAGGTTAATGAAAAACTGTTTTTT
TRBJ1-6 | NA | TRBV5-8 | NA | CASSLTGLPSLHF | TGTGCCAGCAGCTTGACAGGTCTCCCGTCCCTCCACTTT
TRBJ1-2 | TRBD1 | TRBV6-5 | NA | CASSYDREFYGYTF | TGTGCCAGCAGTTACGACAGGGAGTTCTATGGCTACACCTTC
TRBJ1-2 | NA | TRBV20-1 | few | CSARDWPVTNYGYTF | TGCAGTGCTAGAGACTGGCCGGTTACTAACTATGGCTACACCTTC
TRBJ2-3 | NA | TRBV20-1 | NA | CSAPRPSVTDTQYF | TGCAGTGCTCCGCGCCCGTCAGTTACAGATACGCAGTATTTT
TRBJ2-3 | TRBD2 | TRBV7-2 | NA | CASSIRDYTDTQYF | TGTGCCAGCAGCATACGGGACTACACAGATACGCAGTATTTT
TRBJ1-5 | NA | TRBV20-1 | many | CSATPGGQPQHF | TGCAGTGCTACCCCCGGGGGACAGCCCCAGCATTTT
TRBJ1-1 | NA | TRBV6-1 | few | CASSDAREAFF | TGTGCCAGCAGTGATGCCCGGGAAGCTTTCTTT
TRBJ2-5 | NA | TRBV6-5 | many | CASRGRGYQETQYF | TGTGCCAGCAGGGGTCGGGGTTACCAAGAGACCCAGTACTTC
TRBJ1-4 | NA | TRBV5-5 | NA | CASSMARNEKLFF | TGTGCCAGCAGCATGGCAAGAAATGAAAAACTGTTTTTT
TRBJ2-5 | TRBD1 | TRBV4-1 | many | CASSQKQGRETQYF | TGCGCCAGCAGCCAAAAACAGGGGAGAGAGACCCAGTACTTC
TRBJ2-1 | NA | TRBV20-1 | many | CSARRGGSNEQFF | TGCAGTGCTAGGAGAGGGGGATCCAATGAGCAGTTCTTC
TRBJ1-2 | NA | TRBV20-1 | few | CSAETASEANYGYTF | TGCAGTGCTGAGACAGCCTCCGAAGCTAACTATGGCTACACCTTC
TRBJ1-5 | NA | TRBV7-3 | many | CASSLNSNQPQHF | TGTGCCAGCAGCTTGAATAGCAATCAGCCCCAGCATTTT
TRBJ1-2 | NA | TRBV28 | medium-sized | CASSLLFGGYTF | TGTGCCAGCAGTTTACTCTTCGGGGGCTACACCTTC
TRBJ2-3 | NA | TRBV5-1 | NA | CASSLAMAAGADTQYF | TGCGCCAGCAGCTTGGCCATGGCAGCTGGGGCAGATACGCAGTATTTT
TRBJ1-1 | NA | TRBV7-2 | NA | CASSLGVRGTEAFF | TGTGCCAGCAGCTTAGGAGTTAGGGGCACTGAAGCTTTCTTT
TRBJ1-4 | NA | TRBV20-1 | few | CSAREGENTEKLFF | TGCAGTGCTAGAGAAGGGGAGAATACTGAAAAACTGTTTTTT
TRBJ1-2 | NA | TRBV12-3/TRBV12-4 | few | CASSSGYYGYTF | TGTGCCAGCAGCTCAGGGTACTATGGCTACACCTTC
TRBJ2-1 | NA | TRBV11-3 | NA | CASSLGVNEQFF | TGTGCCAGCAGCTTAGGAGTCAATGAGCAGTTCTTC
TRBJ1-1 | NA | TRBV11-2 | few | CASSLDGGATEAFF | TGTGCCAGCAGCCTGGACGGAGGAGCCACTGAAGCTTTCTTT
TRBJ1-6 | TRBD1 | TRBV5-1 | NA | CASSSVPDRGDSPLHF | TGCGCCAGCAGCTCAGTACCCGACAGGGGGGATTCACCCCTCCACTTT
TRBJ1-6 | NA | TRBV6-5 | few | CASSYRGGASNSPLHF | TGTGCCAGCAGTTACAGGGGGGGGGCGAGTAATTCACCCCTCCACTTT
TRBJ2-1 | NA | TRBV20-1 | NA | CSARDRGQRNLYNEQFF | TGCAGTGCTAGAGATAGAGGGCAGCGTAACCTTTACAATGAGCAGTTCTTC
TRBJ1-2 | TRBD1 | TRBV7-3 | NA | CASSPGTGGNGYTF | TGTGCCAGCAGCCCGGGGACAGGGGGAAATGGCTACACCTTC
TRBJ1-6 | TRBD1 | TRBV9 | NA | CASSVLDRLGSPLHF | TGTGCCAGCAGCGTTTTGGACAGGCTGGGATCACCCCTCCACTTT
TRBJ1-2 | NA | TRBV7-2 | NA | CASSLGGDGYTF | TGTGCCAGCAGCTTAGGAGGGGATGGCTACACCTTC
TRBJ1-6 | NA | TRBV27 | NA | CASSLPETPYNSPLHF | TGTGCCAGCAGTTTACCCGAGACGCCCTATAATTCACCCCTCCACTTT
TRBJ1-2 | NA | TRBV29-1 | many | CRTGGADGYTF | TGCAGGACGGGTGGGGCGGATGGCTACACCTTC
TRBJ2-3 | NA | TRBV28 | NA | CASSWGWGAGTDTQYF | TGTGCCAGCAGTTGGGGATGGGGGGCCGGGACAGATACGCAGTATTTT
TRBJ2-2 | NA | TRBV13 | NA | CASSVVVNTGELFF | TGTGCCAGCAGCGTGGTCGTAAACACCGGGGAGCTGTTTTTT
TRBJ1-5 | TRBD1 | TRBV7-2 | NA | CASSPGQGSRSNQPQHF | TGTGCCAGCAGCCCAGGACAGGGTTCGAGGAGCAATCAGCCCCAGCATTTT